This TCR beta chain was captured by sequencing in a study of Ad26.COV2.S vaccination and SARS-CoV-2 variants. The CDR3 has 15 amino acids. Germline V gives CDR1 LNHDA, CDR2 SQIVND (reference sequence). The V end was cut by 1 base, the J end by 3 bases, with 10 bases between. Described treatment: about 20 received Ad26.COV2.S at low or high dose, single or two shots; about 5 received placebo; per-sample allocation not given. The samples were gathered on day 63 after the first injection of vaccine or placebo. Profiling relied on immunoSEQ multiplex PCR, and the TCRdb table lists in-frame clones only, not all of them. The top ten clones hold 5% of a sample with 300,000 to 400,000 clones, around 89% of them seen once. Study outcomes and limitations: There was a possibility that the TCR breadth and depth analyses underestimated total T cell responses.

On this clone: Antigen unknown.

The chain links TRBV19 to TRBJ1-5, with D hard to call. The source is a person between 18 and 65 years old who received the Ad26.COV2.S COVID-19 vaccine or a placebo. The sequences come from peripheral blood, collected in a trial of Ad26.COV2.S vaccine versus placebo. CDR3 coding DNA: TGTGCCAGTAGTATAGCCGGGCAGCTCAATCAGCCCCAGCATTTT. Amino acids: CASSIAGQLNQPQHF.